These 13 T cell receptor beta chains originate from one sample sequenced in a study of post-analysis software for immune sequencing data. Findings of the study overall: Five or six TRBV segments, TRBV5-6, TRBV5-1 and TRBV20-1 among them, were found more frequent in patients than controls.

No antigens are known for them. Included in the TCR beta cDNA libraries were unique molecular identifiers. TCRdb processed the PCR reads anew with MiXCR; each CDR3 protein has one entry. Of about 820,000 distinct CDR3 sequences in the sample, about 50% are singletons; the top ten hold approximately 4.2%. The sample consisted of blood. Every receptor here comes from a girl aged 5 to 17 with multiple sclerosis.

This clonotype has just one count. The chain carries TRBV7-9 and TRBJ1-2; 7 bases map to TRBD1. Unmatched junction bases numbered 14, after V lost 5 bases and J lost 8 bases. The CDR3 consists of 15 residues. The germline gives CDR1 SEHNR, CDR2 FQNEAQ (reference sequence). CDR3 amino acids: CASSLSQGDPGGYTF. In DNA form, the CDR3 reads TGTGCCAGCAGCCTATCGCAGGGGGATCCTGGCGGCTACACCTTC.

The J gene is TRBJ2-3, the V gene TRBV29-1; D is undetermined. Germline V gives CDR1 SQVTM, CDR2 ANQGSEA. V was cut by 4 bases and J by 2 bases, with 7 bases left in between. The CDR3 contains 12 residues. The CDR3 sequence is CSVAHPTDTQYF. The CDR3 DNA reads TGCAGCGTTGCCCACCCCACAGATACGCAGTATTTT.

This clonotype was detected only once. The J gene is TRBJ2-1, the V gene TRBV20-1; D is unclear. CDR1 is DFQATT, CDR2 SNEGSKA, per germline (reference sequence). The CDR3 covers 14 residues. Trimming pared 1 base from V and 0 bases from J, leaving 7 bases between. This chain's CDR3 is CSARGASSYNEQFF. As DNA, the CDR3 is TGCAGTGCTAGAGGTGCCTCCTCCTACAATGAGCAGTTCTTC.

This clonotype was seen a handful of times. J is TRBJ2-4 and V is TRBV9, with 7 bases aligning to TRBD2. Germline V gene lookup returns CDR1 SGDLS and CDR2 YYNGEE. CDR3 length: 17 residues. Trimming removed 2 bases from V and 9 bases from J; junction bases left unmatched: 17. The CDR3 DNA reads as TGTGCCAGCAGCGTTGGAATGGCGGGAGTTGGATATAGCATTCAGTACTTC. Translated, it gives CASSVGMAGVGYSIQYF.

The V and J genes are TRBV29-1 and TRBJ2-5, with 13 bases identical to TRBD2. This CDR3 contains 16 residues. CDR1 and CDR2 from the germline V gene are SQVTM and ANQGSEA. Trimming cost V 4 bases and J 4 bases; bases outside gene matches: 9. This CDR3 reads CSVGPLLAGGLETQYF. DNA of the CDR3: TGCAGCGTTGGCCCTCTACTAGCGGGAGGGCTAGAGACCCAGTACTTC.

The chain couples TRBV7-9 to TRBJ2-6; D unclear. Trimming took off 2 bases at V and 2 bases at J, with 7 bases between the two ends. CDR1 and CDR2 from the germline V gene are SEHNR and FQNEAQ (reference sequence). The CDR3 length is 15 residues. The CDR3 region is CASSLLNTGANVLTF. The CDR3 nucleotides read TGTGCCAGCAGCTTACTGAACACTGGGGCCAACGTCCTGACTTTC.

This clonotype was counted a single time. V is TRBV12-5 and J is TRBJ1-2; 10 bases are shared with TRBD1. The germline V gene has CDR1 LGHNT and CDR2 FRNRAP. V was pared by 6 bases and J by 6 bases, with 13 bases of the junction left unmatched. This CDR3 comprises 16 residues. CDR3 amino acids: CASGAKIGTGADGYTF. CDR3 nucleotides: TGTGCTAGTGGCGCGAAAATCGGGACAGGGGCGGATGGCTACACCTTC.

V is TRBV5-1 and J is TRBJ1-1; D not certain. V shed 0 bases and J shed 1 base, with 10 bases lying between them. Germline V gives CDR1 SGHRS, CDR2 YFSETQ. CDR3 length: 15 residues. The CDR3: CASSLEGSWNTEAFF. In DNA, the CDR3 is TGCGCCAGCAGCTTGGAAGGGTCTTGGAACACTGAAGCTTTCTTT.

This sequence joins TRBV27 and TRBJ2-7; the match to TRBD2 covers 7 bases. Germline V gene sequence: CDR1 MNHEY, CDR2 SMNVEV (reference sequence). CDR3 size: 14 residues. V lost 3 bases to trimming and J lost 7 bases; unmatched junction nucleotides: 9. The CDR3 sequence is CASSFRLAETEQYF. CDR3 nucleotides: TGTGCCAGCAGTTTCCGACTAGCCGAAACGGAGCAGTACTTC.

This chain uses TRBV7-2 with TRBJ2-5, with D unresolved. The length of the CDR3 is 15 residues. The germline V gene encodes CDR1 SGHTA and CDR2 FQGNSA. The V end lost 0 bases, the J end lost 7 bases, and 15 bases lay between the germline ends. CDR3 nucleotides: TGTGCCAGCAGCTTAGCCCCCGTGACCGTTGGGACCCAGTACTTC. Residues: CASSLAPVTVGTQYF.

This rearrangement joins TRBV7-8 to TRBJ2-5; 9 nucleotides agree with TRBD2. With the DNA end fitting TRBJ2-7 better, the J assignment may be wrong. Germline V gives CDR1 SGHVS, CDR2 FQNEAQ. CDR3 length: 16 amino acids. The CDR3 protein is CASSPRSGGGASEQYF. CDR3 sequence (DNA): TGTGCCAGCAGCCCCAGGAGTGGCGGGGGGGCTTCCGAGCAGTACTTC.

V gene TRBV7-9 combines with J gene TRBJ1-2, with unresolved D. Trimming cost V 5 bases and J 3 bases, with 19 bases left between them. The length of the CDR3 is 16 residues. Per germline, CDR1 SEHNR and CDR2 FQNEAQ (reference sequence). Here the CDR3 DNA reads TGTGCCAGCAGCCCCCCCTACAGTGTCTCCTACTATGGCTACACCTTC. It translates to CASSPPYSVSYYGYTF.

Here the CDR3 reads CASSVPRGEQYF. The CDR3 DNA sequence: TGTGCCAGCAGCGTCCCGCGTGGCGAGCAGTACTTC. The chain recombines TRBV7-9 with TRBJ2-7; D gene uncertain. Germline values: CDR1 SEHNR, CDR2 FQNEAQ (reference sequence). The CDR3 consists of 12 residues. Trimming removed 5 bases from V and 6 bases from J, with 11 bases in between.